This T cell receptor (beta chain) was obtained from a study of blood T cell repertoires in COVID-19. This table comes from immunoSEQ multiplex PCR, and its TCRdb copy is limited to in-frame clones, with some not included. The data contain under 250,000 clones, approximately 91% of them singletons. Germline assignment: CDR1 LGHNT and CDR2 FRNRAP. The CDR3 contains 14 residues. V lost 5 bases and J lost 3; bases outside the gene matches: 6. The rearrangement links TRBV12-5 to TRBJ1-2; TRBD1 agrees at 7 bases. Sequencing input: peripheral blood. This TCR was sampled from a woman aged 60-75 years with acute or convalescent COVID-19. The CDR3 DNA follows: TGTGCTAGTGGTACTACCGGGACAGACTATGGCTACACCTTC. This translates into CASGTTGTDYGYTF.